These 32 T cell receptor beta chains share one sample of origin, sequenced in a study of response to subunit inactivated influenza vaccine (dated 2018 in TCRdb). Library creation used RT-PCR. The run used an Illumina HiSeq 2500. Clones were called with MiXCR by TCRdb after fastp trimmed the public reads at Q25, and only in-frame beta chains were retained. Each CDR3 protein gets just one entry, which takes the most common genes and DNA from the rows behind it. The sample profile shows under 550,000 distinct CDR3 sequences; less than 8% of them were found once. The ten biggest clones cover around 13% of the sample. Here the sequenced sample was PBMCs from blood, taken roughly 24 months after vaccination. The receptor set was obtained from a man between 50 and 70 years old who received an inactivated influenza vaccine. Donor details come from another sample of the same person, matched by shared clones.

This clonotype was detected many times. V is TRBV18 and J is TRBJ2-2, with a possible D match to TRBD2 (5 bases). Trimming removed 0 bases at V and 5 bases at J, with 10 bases between. This CDR3 has 15 amino acids. From germline, CDR1 is KGHSH and CDR2 LQKENI. DNA of the CDR3: TGTGCCAGCTCACCACCCGAAGGGAGAACCGGGGAGCTGTTTTTT. Amino acid sequence: CASSPPEGRTGELFF.

This clonotype has a count of ten or more. The CDR3 DNA sequence: TGCAGCGGAACGGCGACTAGCGGGATAACAGATACGCAGTATTTT. It is translated as CSGTATSGITDTQYF. J is TRBJ2-3 and V is TRBV29-1; 11 bases agree with TRBD2. Trimming took 7 bases from V and 3 from J; bases not matched to a gene: 9. Per the germline V gene, CDR1 is SQVTM and CDR2 is ANQGSEA. CDR3 length: 15 residues.

This clonotype was recorded many times. The chain couples TRBV6-1 to TRBJ1-4, with 7 bases lining up with TRBD1. J was trimmed by 4 bases and V by 6 bases; bases with no gene match: 8. Germline CDR1 and CDR2: MNHNS and SASEGT. This CDR3 comprises 15 residues. CDR3 in DNA: TGTGCCAGCAGCCGACGGTCAGGGGGTAATGAAAAACTGTTTTTT. Amino acid sequence: CASSRRSGGNEKLFF.

This clonotype was seen only a few times. V gene TRBV7-2 combines with J gene TRBJ1-3; D is ambiguous. Trimming cost V 2 bases and J 1 base, with 3 bases left between them. The CDR3 length is 13 residues. Looked up from germline, CDR1 is SGHTA and CDR2 is FQGNSA. The CDR3 sequence: CASSLMSGNTIYF. CDR3 sequence (DNA): TGTGCCAGCAGCTTAATGTCTGGAAACACCATATATTTT.

The chain uses TRBV29-1 and TRBJ2-5; 7 nucleotides match TRBD1. The CDR3 length is 13 residues. Germline V lookup: CDR1 SQVTM, CDR2 ANQGSEA. With 8 bases clipped from V and 5 bases from J, the junction kept 11 bases outside the gene matches. The CDR3 DNA follows: TGCAGCTCCCGTACTCACAGGGGCGAGACCCAGTACTTC. Translation gives CSSRTHRGETQYF.

For the CDR3, the DNA is TGTGCCAGCAGCGTAGCTACTAGCGGGGTTATCACCGGGGAGCTGTTTTTT. Amino acid sequence: CASSVATSGVITGELFF. The chain links TRBV9 to TRBJ2-2; 10 bases are shared with TRBD2. CDR3 size: 17 residues. The germline gives CDR1 SGDLS, CDR2 YYNGEE. J gave up 4 bases and V 0 bases, and 6 bases lay outside the gene matches.

This clonotype was observed at least ten times. The chain's CDR3 is CASSSRPLQGNYGYTF. CDR3 in DNA: TGTGCCAGCAGCTCTCGACCTTTACAGGGGAACTATGGCTACACCTTC. The rearrangement joins TRBV7-8 to TRBJ1-2, with 7 bases aligning to TRBD1. Germline V gene lookup returns CDR1 SGHVS and CDR2 FQNEAQ. The CDR3 contains 16 residues. Trimming at V came to 4 bases and at J to 2 bases, leaving 10 bases not matched to a gene.

This clonotype was detected many times. The CDR3 loop is CASSPGQRNTGELFF. CDR3 DNA: TGTGCCAGCAGCCCCGGTCAGAGGAACACCGGGGAGCTGTTTTTT. The chain carries TRBV9 and TRBJ2-2; D gene uncertain. V gave up 4 bases and J gave up 1 base, with 11 bases separating them. Germline CDR1 SGDLS, CDR2 YYNGEE. This CDR3 region has 15 residues.

The chain recombines TRBV7-6 with TRBJ2-2; TRBD1 aligns across 7 bases. Unmatched junction bases numbered 7, after V lost 5 bases and J lost 4 bases. This CDR3 has 15 amino acids. Looked up from germline, CDR1 is SGHVS and CDR2 is FNYEAQ. The CDR3 here is CASSLGQVATGELFF. The CDR3, as DNA: TGTGCCAGCAGCCTTGGACAGGTTGCCACCGGGGAGCTGTTTTTT.

V is TRBV2 and J is TRBJ2-2; 12 positions agree with TRBD2. The CDR3 has 16 residues. In germline, CDR1 is SNHLY, CDR2 FYNNEI. Germline trimming cut 4 bases from V and 4 bases from J; bases unmatched to any gene: 4. CDR3 in amino acids: CASSGGLAGPTGELFF. The DNA of the CDR3 is TGTGCCAGCAGTGGAGGACTAGCGGGACCCACCGGGGAGCTGTTTTTT. The variable domain in full, with the rest retrieved from reference TRBV2 and TRBJ2-2, is EPEVTQTPSHQVTQMGQEVILRCVPISNHLYFYWYRQILGQKVEFLVSFYNNEISEKSEIFDDQFSVERPDGSNFTLKIRSTKLEDSAMYFCASSGGLAGPTGELFFGEGSRLTVL.

The rearrangement links TRBV5-1 to TRBJ2-2; D not resolved. The CDR3 extends over 16 amino acids. The germline V gene encodes CDR1 SGHRS and CDR2 YFSETQ. Trimming took 4 bases from V and 0 from J, leaving 13 bases between them. The chain's CDR3 is CASSPTTASNTGELFF. The CDR3 DNA sequence: TGCGCCAGCAGCCCTACTACAGCCTCGAACACCGGGGAGCTGTTTTTT.

CDR3 protein: CASSVLGGITDTQYF. The CDR3 coding sequence is TGTGCCAGCAGCGTACTGGGTGGGATCACAGATACGCAGTATTTT. This chain uses TRBV9 with TRBJ2-3; D gene uncertain. Per the germline V gene, CDR1 is SGDLS and CDR2 is YYNGEE. This CDR3 contains 15 residues. V lost 1 base and J 2 bases, leaving 11 bases between the germline ends.

In its sample, this clonotype was seen a few times. The V call is TRBV6-5, the J call TRBJ2-5, with 9 bases matching TRBD1. Losses at the gene ends were 3 bases for V and 4 bases for J; bases not matched to a gene: 3. Germline loops: CDR1 MNHEY, CDR2 SVGAGI. CDR3 length: 14 residues. DNA of the CDR3: TGTGCCAGCAGTTATTTGGACAGGGGAGAGACCCAGTACTTC. As protein: CASSYLDRGETQYF.

This clonotype was detected ten times or more. The chain has TRBV29-1 and TRBJ1-1, with D possibly being TRBD1 (5 bases). Germline CDR1 SQVTM, CDR2 ANQGSEA. The CDR3 consists of 13 residues. Trimming took off 1 base at V and 1 base at J, with 7 bases between the two ends. CDR3 region: CSVEGQSNTEAFF. As DNA, the CDR3 is TGCAGCGTTGAAGGACAGTCGAACACTGAAGCTTTCTTT.

This clonotype was observed at least ten times. V usage is TRBV7-9 and J usage is TRBJ2-1; no clear D. V lost 5 bases and J lost 2, with 10 bases in between. This CDR3 is 14 amino acids long. CDR1 is SEHNR, CDR2 FQNEAQ, per germline (reference sequence). Written as DNA, the CDR3 is TGTGCCAGCAGCCCGGGTGTAACCTACAATGAGCAGTTCTTC. It yields the protein CASSPGVTYNEQFF.

This clonotype was seen many times. The chain couples TRBV7-2 to TRBJ2-1; possibly TRBD1 for D (5 bases). The CDR3 runs 14 residues. Trimming removed 3 bases from V and 4 bases from J, with 10 bases in between. CDR1 SGHTA and CDR2 FQGNSA come from the germline V gene. The CDR3 sequence: CASSFRQRYNEQFF. CDR3 DNA sequence: TGTGCCAGCAGCTTTAGACAGAGGTACAATGAGCAGTTCTTC.

This clonotype has a handful of counts. J is TRBJ2-7 and V is TRBV6-1, with D perhaps TRBD2 (6 bases). This CDR3 is built from 15 residues. Germline CDR1 is MNHNS and CDR2 is SASEGT. Trimming pared 1 base from V and 5 bases from J, leaving 15 bases between. The CDR3 coding sequence is TGTGCCAGCAGTGAAGGGGCGGGATGGTTCAACGAGCAGTACTTC. This encodes CASSEGAGWFNEQYF.

For this clonotype: Given a much more abundant clone one base away, this may be a read error. The CDR3 protein is CASRGTSQEQFF. Written as DNA, the CDR3 is TGTGCCAGCAGGGGGACTAGTCAGGAGCAGTTCTTC. This chain joins TRBV12-3 or TRBV12-4 and TRBJ2-1, with 8 nucleotides matching TRBD2. V trimming: 6 bases; J trimming: 10 bases; junction bases outside the gene matches: 5. The CDR3 is 12 residues long.

This clonotype was seen more than once but under ten times. This chain connects TRBV4-2 to TRBJ2-7, with 11 positions matching TRBD1. Germline V CDR1 and CDR2: LGHNA, YNFKEQ. The CDR3 runs to 15 residues. J lost 5 bases, V lost 1 base, and 4 bases had no gene match. CDR3 nucleotide sequence: TGTGCCAGCAGCCAAGTAGGACAGGGGGCACACGAGCAGTACTTC. Its translation: CASSQVGQGAHEQYF.

This clonotype has at least ten counts. This sequence joins TRBV28 and TRBJ2-1, with 9 bases that match TRBD2. V gave up 5 bases and J gave up 6 bases; unmatched junction bases: 11. The CDR3 extends over 16 amino acids. CDR1 is MDHEN, CDR2 SYDVKM, per germline. Here the CDR3 DNA reads TGTGCCAGCAGTCCCTTTCGCGGGAGGGCCAGCAATGAGCAGTTCTTC. Amino acids: CASSPFRGRASNEQFF.

In its sample, this clonotype was seen a few times. The rearrangement joins TRBV2 to TRBJ1-2; D call uncertain. The ends were cut back, 4 bases at V and 7 bases at J, with 16 bases in the middle. CDR1 and CDR2 from the germline V gene are SNHLY and FYNNEI. The CDR3 spans 14 residues. CDR3 region: CASSGLTLLSGYTF. The CDR3 coding sequence is TGTGCCAGCAGTGGCCTGACCCTACTCAGTGGCTACACCTTC.

The chain is built from TRBV4-2 and TRBJ1-1, with a possible D match to TRBD1 (5 bases). The germline V gene encodes CDR1 LGHNA and CDR2 YNFKEQ. Trimming stripped 4 bases from V and 1 base from J, with 13 bases between. This CDR3 is built from 15 residues. In nucleotides, the CDR3 is TGTGCCAGCAGCCTTAAAACCGACAGGAACACTGAAGCTTTCTTT. It encodes CASSLKTDRNTEAFF.

This clonotype was seen at least ten times. The chain is built from TRBV2 and TRBJ2-1, with TRBD2 matching over 9 bases. This CDR3 region has 15 residues. V shed 3 bases and J 7 bases; nucleotides not matched to a gene: 7. Germline V gives CDR1 SNHLY, CDR2 FYNNEI. CDR3 nucleotide sequence: TGTGCCAGCAGTGAGGGGACTAGCCGTGTGAATGAGCAGTTCTTC. As protein: CASSEGTSRVNEQFF.

This clonotype was picked up many times. This sequence joins TRBV12-3 or TRBV12-4 and TRBJ1-1; possibly TRBD1 for D (5 bases). Trimming took 7 bases from V and 3 from J, leaving 15 bases between them. The CDR3 is made up of 14 amino acids. This chain's CDR3 is CASKTGRMDTEAFF. CDR3 sequence (DNA): TGTGCCAGCAAAACGGGGCGGATGGACACTGAAGCTTTCTTT.

This clonotype was detected a few times. The chain recombines TRBV9 with TRBJ2-1; the match to TRBD2 covers 12 bases. V dropped 0 bases and J dropped 12; count of bases not matched to a gene: 13. CDR3 length equals 17 residues. Germline CDR1 reads SGDLS; CDR2 reads YYNGEE. As DNA, the CDR3 is TGTGCCAGCAGCGTAGGCCCCGGACTAGCGGGGTACCGGGGGCAGTTCTTC. Its translation is CASSVGPGLAGYRGQFF.

This clonotype was seen at least ten times. An end of the junction does not agree with germline; a read error may underlie this. The genes are TRBV5-1 and TRBJ2-7; either TRBD1 or TRBD2 may supply D (5 bases each). CDR1 and CDR2 from the germline V gene are SGHRS and YFSETQ. This CDR3 spans 15 amino acids. The CDR3 sequence is CASSLGGGGSYEQYF. The CDR3 bases are TGTGCCAGCAGTTTAGGTGGGGGTGGCTCCTACGAGCAGTACTTC.

This clonotype was detected only a few times. This chain's CDR3 is CASSQRGTGGYEQYF. The CDR3 nucleotides read TGTGCCAGCAGCCAACGCGGGACAGGGGGGTACGAGCAGTACTTC. The chain joins TRBV3-1 to TRBJ2-7; TRBD1 matches 11 bases. Trimming removed 2 bases from V and 4 bases from J; junction bases left unmatched: 4. CDR1 is LGHDT, CDR2 YNNKEL, per germline (reference sequence). The CDR3 contains 15 residues.

This clonotype was seen a few times. V gene TRBV27 combines with J gene TRBJ2-1; the D is unclear. The CDR3 totals 14 residues. The germline V gene encodes CDR1 MNHEY and CDR2 SMNVEV (reference sequence). Between the trimmed V and J ends, which lost 7 bases and 4 bases, there was a span of 14 bases. This CDR3 reads CASKREKVYNEQFF. CDR3 nucleotide sequence: TGTGCCAGCAAACGCGAGAAAGTTTACAATGAGCAGTTCTTC.

This clonotype was detected only a few times. The chain combines TRBV20-1 with TRBJ2-1, with 10 bases that match TRBD1. Germline V lookup: CDR1 DFQATT, CDR2 SNEGSKA (reference sequence). The V and J ends lost 6 bases and 8 bases, in that order; junction bases with no gene match: 10. The CDR3 runs to 14 residues. The DNA of the CDR3 is TGCAGTGCCCCGAACCGGGACAGGGGCCATGAGCAGTTCTTC. Translated: CSAPNRDRGHEQFF.

This clonotype was counted only a few times. This chain uses TRBV10-3 with TRBJ2-1; no reliable D call. Germline loops: CDR1 ENHRY, CDR2 SYGVKD. The CDR3 is 12 residues long. Trimming cost V 3 bases and J 7 bases, with 7 bases left between them. Here the CDR3 reads CAISDMKNEQFF. The CDR3 coding sequence is TGTGCCATCAGTGATATGAAGAATGAGCAGTTCTTC.

V gene TRBV6-1 combines with J gene TRBJ1-3; D is unresolved. The V gene's germline CDR1 is MNHNS and CDR2 SASEGT. V was trimmed by 6 bases and J by 4 bases, leaving 16 bases between them. CDR3 length: 15 residues. Here the CDR3 reads CASRTLGRGGNTIYF. The CDR3, as DNA: TGTGCCAGCAGAACCCTAGGACGGGGAGGAAACACCATATATTTT.

The chain has TRBV20-1 and TRBJ2-1; 9 bases map to TRBD2. CDR1 DFQATT and CDR2 SNEGSKA come from the germline V gene (reference sequence). The CDR3 has 15 amino acids. V shed 3 bases and J 3 bases; nucleotides not matched to a gene: 6. CDR3 in amino acids: CSASLAGLIYNEQFF. In nucleotides, the CDR3 is TGCAGTGCTAGCCTAGCGGGATTAATCTACAATGAGCAGTTCTTC.